This T cell receptor (beta chain) comes out of a study of OX40 agonist ivuxolimab in advanced cancers. The overall study: Patients were dosed intravenously with ivuxolimab at 0.01 to 10 mg/kg every 2 weeks. Prior checkpoint blockade (anti-PD-1, anti-PD-L1 or anti-CTLA-4) was permitted; around 40% had it.

Assay used: immunoSEQ multiplex PCR; TCRdb lists only in-frame clones, some missing. The sample records 80,000 to 95,000 clones, 91% being singletons. Regarding this clone: Its antigen is unidentified.

Germline CDR1 is SGHVS and CDR2 is FQNEAQ. This CDR3 has 18 residues. Trimming cost V 5 bases and J 1 base; bases outside gene matches: 7. Findings and limits, study-wide: By week 6 at 0.1 to 3.0 mg/kg, blood CD4+ and CD8+ T cells had expanded clonally.

The chain combines TRBV7-8 with TRBJ2-3; 15 bases map to TRBD2. The sequences come from CD4+ or CD8+ T cells sorted from blood, collected in a trial of the OX40 agonist ivuxolimab. The receptor was isolated from an adult with an advanced solid tumor such as melanoma, head and neck, liver or kidney cancer. The CDR3 sequence: CASSDGTSGRPRTDTQYF. The CDR3 bases are TGTGCCAGCAGCGATGGGACTAGCGGGAGGCCTCGCACAGATACGCAGTATTTT.